The rows below give T cell receptor beta chains drawn from one sample of a study of CD8 T cells in Susac syndrome. TCRdb fed the immunoSEQ multiplex PCR reads into MiXCR, producing one record per CDR3 protein. The table includes about 300,000 distinct CDR3 sequences, 70% to 90% detected once. The sequenced sample consisted of CD8+ T cells from PBMCs. The receptors originated from a human donor with multiple sclerosis. Each CDR3 is given with its conserved first and last residue. A D gene is named only where the DNA matches it firmly.

V gene	J gene	D gene	CDR3 protein
TRBV27	TRBJ2-7	TRBD1	CASKETGGYEQYF
TRBV30	TRBJ1-1	NA	CASEEGETEAFF
TRBV19	TRBJ1-3	NA	CASSIVGSGNTIYF
TRBV4-2	TRBJ2-1	NA	CASSQDLGTANEQFF
TRBV4-2	TRBJ2-7	TRBD1	CASSASRGQGYEQYF
TRBV11-2	TRBJ2-1	TRBD2	CASSQGAGTSGYNEQFF
TRBV13	TRBJ2-1	NA	CASSSKATGVYNEQFF
TRBV11-2	TRBJ1-3	NA	CASSLDGGNTIYF
TRBV6-2/TRBV6-3	TRBJ2-5	TRBD2	CAHQGRGGGETQYF
TRBV11-2	TRBJ2-7	NA	CASSSFYRYEQYF
TRBV14	TRBJ2-1	NA	CASSQGGSEQFF
TRBV10-3	TRBJ2-1	NA	CAISESRTAYNEQFF
TRBV7-9	TRBJ2-7	NA	CASSTNAYEQYF
TRBV6-5	TRBJ2-5	NA	CATFSPGLRETQYF
TRBV19	TRBJ2-1	TRBD2	CASSMTGGPNEQFF
TRBV30	TRBJ2-7	NA	CAWSRALGCYEQYF
TRBV9	TRBJ2-3	NA	CASSVVEGSGSTDTQYF
TRBV7-8	TRBJ2-7	NA	CASSLINRNEQYF
TRBV7-6	TRBJ2-3	NA	CASSLLPTDTQYF
TRBV7-8	TRBJ1-5	TRBD1	CASSGYVLQGAGSNQPQHF
TRBV25-1	TRBJ1-5	NA	CASSEGSGWPQHF
TRBV2	TRBJ2-7	TRBD2	CASRATSGAYEQYF
TRBV24-1	TRBJ2-1	TRBD2	CATSPSGGDNEQFF
TRBV20-1	TRBJ2-3	TRBD2	CSAAELAGINTDTQYF
TRBV10-2	TRBJ2-3	TRBD2	CASSERAGGRTDTQYF
TRBV28	TRBJ1-4	TRBD1	CASSSRDRVEVEKLFF
TRBV28	TRBJ2-5	NA	CASSLSSQGETQYF
TRBV5-5	TRBJ2-3	NA	CASSRSQFNPSTDTQYF
TRBV10-3	TRBJ2-2	NA	CASRDWDPLLNTGELFF
TRBV19	TRBJ2-7	TRBD2	CASSEGLAEGYEQYF
TRBV27	TRBJ1-2	TRBD1	CASSWTGVDYGYTF
TRBV11-2	TRBJ2-1	TRBD2	CASSSLAGVSYNEQFF
TRBV4-3	TRBJ2-7	NA	CASSPERVSYEQYF
TRBV4-3	TRBJ2-1	TRBD2	CASSQYWLAGAPSYNEQFF
TRBV19	TRBJ2-1	NA	CASSIQGVDYNEQFF
TRBV6-6	TRBJ1-6	TRBD1	CASRDTGVYSPLHF
TRBV7-9	TRBJ1-4	NA	CASGRINEKLFF
TRBV6-5	TRBJ2-7	TRBD2	CASSSLRVAGDSYEQYF
TRBV5-4	TRBJ2-3	TRBD2	CASSLRTSGTDTQYF
TRBV6-6	TRBJ2-4	NA	CATSGDKNIQYF
TRBV19	TRBJ1-1	NA	CASSIGPMNTEAFF
TRBV12-3/TRBV12-4	TRBJ2-4	NA	CASRARAKNIQYF
TRBV28	TRBJ2-1	NA	CASRRPNSYNEQFF
TRBV10-3	TRBJ1-5	TRBD1	CAISDPTGGTNQPQHF
TRBV24-1	TRBJ1-1	NA	CATSDGTTEAFF
TRBV27	TRBJ2-7	NA	CASSFRSAYEQYF
TRBV28	TRBJ1-5	NA	CASTLAKGGQPQHF
TRBV28	TRBJ2-4	NA	CASSSPTWAGVAKNIQYF
TRBV7-9	TRBJ2-3	NA	CASTPGGNTDTQYF
TRBV27	TRBJ2-7	TRBD1	CASSLSWTGVHYEQYF
TRBV9	TRBJ2-1	TRBD2	CASTRGQGYSGGPDNEQFF
TRBV19	TRBJ2-7	TRBD1	CASSIGTGGGYEQYF
TRBV6-2/TRBV6-3	TRBJ2-3	TRBD2	CASLAVSTDTQYF